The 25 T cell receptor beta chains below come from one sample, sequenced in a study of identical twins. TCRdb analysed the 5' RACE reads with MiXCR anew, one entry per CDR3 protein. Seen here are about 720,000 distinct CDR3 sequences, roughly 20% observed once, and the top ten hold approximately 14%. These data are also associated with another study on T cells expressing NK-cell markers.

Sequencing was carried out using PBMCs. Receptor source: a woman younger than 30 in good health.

CDR3 sequence: CASSLAGVIETQYF. CDR3 in DNA: TGTGCCAGCTCACTAGCGGGGGTGATCGAGACCCAGTACTTC. The chain links TRBV2 to TRBJ2-5, with 11 positions matching TRBD2. V shed 8 bases, J shed 5 bases, and the junction held 7 bases outside the gene matches. This CDR3 has 14 amino acids. CDR1 is SNHLY, CDR2 FYNNEI, per germline.

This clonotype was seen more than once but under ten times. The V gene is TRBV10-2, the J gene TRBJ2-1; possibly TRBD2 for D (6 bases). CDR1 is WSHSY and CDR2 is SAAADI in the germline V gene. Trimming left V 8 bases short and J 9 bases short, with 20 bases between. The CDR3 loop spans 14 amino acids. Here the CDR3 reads CASRRGPGGGEQFF. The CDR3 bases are TGCGCCAGCCGGAGGGGCCCCGGGGGTGGTGAGCAGTTCTTC.

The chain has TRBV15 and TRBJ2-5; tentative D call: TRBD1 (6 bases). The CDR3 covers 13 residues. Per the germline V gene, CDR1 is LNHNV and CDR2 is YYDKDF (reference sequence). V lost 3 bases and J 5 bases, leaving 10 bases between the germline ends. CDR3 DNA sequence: TGTGCCACCAGCAGGCAGGGGACGGAGACCCAGTACTTC. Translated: CATSRQGTETQYF.

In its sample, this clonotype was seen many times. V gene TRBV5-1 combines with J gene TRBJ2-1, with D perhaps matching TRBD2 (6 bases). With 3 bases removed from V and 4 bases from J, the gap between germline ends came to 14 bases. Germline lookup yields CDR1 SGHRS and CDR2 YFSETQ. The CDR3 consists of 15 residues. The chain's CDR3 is CASSSQGGGYNEQFF. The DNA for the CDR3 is TGCGCCAGCAGCTCCCAGGGAGGAGGGTACAATGAGCAGTTCTTC. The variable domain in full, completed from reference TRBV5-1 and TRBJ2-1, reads KAGVTQTPRYLIKTRGQQVTLSCSPISGHRSVSWYQQTPGQGLQFLFEYFSETQRNKGNFPGRFSGRQFSNSRSEMNVSTLELGDSALYLCASSSQGGGYNEQFFGPGTRLTVL.

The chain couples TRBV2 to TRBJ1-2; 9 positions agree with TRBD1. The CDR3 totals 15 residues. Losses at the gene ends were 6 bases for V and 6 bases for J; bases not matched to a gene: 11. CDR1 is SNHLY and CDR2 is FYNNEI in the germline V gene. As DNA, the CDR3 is TGTGCCAGCAGAGAGACGACAGGGGGATACCATGGCTACACCTTC. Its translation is CASRETTGGYHGYTF. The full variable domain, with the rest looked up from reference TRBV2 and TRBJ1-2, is EPEVTQTPSHQVTQMGQEVILRCVPISNHLYFYWYRQILGQKVEFLVSFYNNEISEKSEIFDDQFSVERPDGSNFTLKIRSTKLEDSAMYFCASRETTGGYHGYTFGSGTRLTVV.

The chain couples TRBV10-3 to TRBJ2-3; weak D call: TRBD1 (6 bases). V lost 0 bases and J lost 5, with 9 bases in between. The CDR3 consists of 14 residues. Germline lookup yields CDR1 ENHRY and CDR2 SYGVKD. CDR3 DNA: TGTGCCATCAGTGAGTCACAGGGTAGAGATACGCAGTATTTT. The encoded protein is CAISESQGRDTQYF.

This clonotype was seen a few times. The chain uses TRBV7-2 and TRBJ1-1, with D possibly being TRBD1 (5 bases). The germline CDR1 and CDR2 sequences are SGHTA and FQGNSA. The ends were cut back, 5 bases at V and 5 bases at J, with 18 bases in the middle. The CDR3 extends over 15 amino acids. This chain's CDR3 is CASSPNPGIKTEAFF. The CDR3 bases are TGTGCCAGCAGCCCTAACCCAGGGATTAAGACTGAAGCTTTCTTT.

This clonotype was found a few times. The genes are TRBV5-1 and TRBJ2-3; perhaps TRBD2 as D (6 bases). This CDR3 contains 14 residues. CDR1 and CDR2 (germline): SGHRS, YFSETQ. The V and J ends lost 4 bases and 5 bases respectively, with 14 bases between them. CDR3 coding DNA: TGCGCCAGCAGCGGGGGGACTGTCAGAGATACGCAGTATTTT. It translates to CASSGGTVRDTQYF.

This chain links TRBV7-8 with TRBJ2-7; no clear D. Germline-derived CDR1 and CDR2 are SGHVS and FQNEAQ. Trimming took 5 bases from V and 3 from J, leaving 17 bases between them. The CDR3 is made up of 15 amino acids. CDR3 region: CASSVTVNLRYEQYF. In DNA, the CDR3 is TGTGCCAGCAGCGTTACAGTTAATCTCCGCTACGAGCAGTACTTC.

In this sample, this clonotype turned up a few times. This CDR3 reads CASSPRKGRGTRSEQYF. The CDR3, as DNA: TGTGCCAGCAGCCCGCGGAAAGGACGGGGGACGAGAAGCGAGCAGTACTTC. The rearrangement uses TRBV14 and TRBJ2-7, with D perhaps matching TRBD2 (6 bases). The CDR3 runs to 17 residues. Trimming took 4 bases from V and 6 from J, leaving 25 bases between them. Germline CDR1 and CDR2: SGHDN and FVKESK.

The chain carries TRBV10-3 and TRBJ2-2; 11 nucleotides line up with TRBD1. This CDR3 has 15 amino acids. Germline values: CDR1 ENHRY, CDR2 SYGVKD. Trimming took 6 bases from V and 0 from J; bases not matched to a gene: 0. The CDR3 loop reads CAIRGQGANTGELFF. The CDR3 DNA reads TGTGCCATCAGGGGACAGGGGGCGAACACCGGGGAGCTGTTTTTT.

The CDR3 reads CASSDRLAGGRNEQFF. DNA for the CDR3: TGTGCCAGCAGCGATAGACTAGCGGGGGGGCGGAATGAGCAGTTCTTC. The V and J genes are TRBV13 and TRBJ2-1, with 14 nucleotides matching TRBD2. Germline V gene sequence: CDR1 PRHDT, CDR2 FYEKMQ (reference sequence). The CDR3 spans 16 residues. Losses at the gene ends were 5 bases for V and 7 bases for J; bases not matched to a gene: 7.

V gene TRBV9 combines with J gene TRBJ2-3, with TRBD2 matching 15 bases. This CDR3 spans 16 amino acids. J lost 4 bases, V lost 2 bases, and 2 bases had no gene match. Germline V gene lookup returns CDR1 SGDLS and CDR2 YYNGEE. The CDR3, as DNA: TGTGCCAGCAGCGTTGGGACTAGCGGGGGGTCAGATACGCAGTATTTT. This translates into CASSVGTSGGSDTQYF.

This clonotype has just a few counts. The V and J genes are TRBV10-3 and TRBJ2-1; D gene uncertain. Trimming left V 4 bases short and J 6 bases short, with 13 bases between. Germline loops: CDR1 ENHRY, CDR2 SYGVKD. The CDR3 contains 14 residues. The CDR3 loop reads CAISVQVQANEQFF. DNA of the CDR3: TGTGCCATCAGTGTCCAGGTCCAGGCCAATGAGCAGTTCTTC.

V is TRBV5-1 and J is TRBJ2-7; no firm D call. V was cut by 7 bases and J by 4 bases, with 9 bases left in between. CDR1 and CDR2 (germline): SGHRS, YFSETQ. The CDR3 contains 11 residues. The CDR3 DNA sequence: TGCGCCAGCCGCCAACGTTACGAGCAGTACTTC. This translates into CASRQRYEQYF.

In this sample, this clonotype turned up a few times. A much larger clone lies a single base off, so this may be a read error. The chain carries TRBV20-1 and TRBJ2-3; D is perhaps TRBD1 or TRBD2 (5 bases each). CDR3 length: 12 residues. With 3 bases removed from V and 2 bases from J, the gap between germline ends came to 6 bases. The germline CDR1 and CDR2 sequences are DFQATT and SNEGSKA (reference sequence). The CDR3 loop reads CSARGVTDTQYF. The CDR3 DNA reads TGCAGTGCTAGGGGGGTCACAGATACGCAGTATTTT.

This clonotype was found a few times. CDR3 DNA sequence: TGTGCCAGCAGCGTGCTTTCGGGGACATCCAGCACAGATACGCAGTATTTT. Amino acids: CASSVLSGTSSTDTQYF. The V and J genes are TRBV9 and TRBJ2-3, with D possibly TRBD1 on 6 matching bases. Germline V lookup: CDR1 SGDLS, CDR2 YYNGEE. V lost 2 bases and J 0 bases, leaving 16 bases between the germline ends. This CDR3 region has 17 residues.

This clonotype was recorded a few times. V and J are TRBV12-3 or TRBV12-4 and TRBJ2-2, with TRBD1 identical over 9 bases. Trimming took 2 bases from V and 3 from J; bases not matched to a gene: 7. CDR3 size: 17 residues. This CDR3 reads CASSLRGDREHTGELFF. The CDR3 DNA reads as TGTGCCAGCAGTTTACGGGGGGACAGGGAGCACACCGGGGAGCTGTTTTTT.

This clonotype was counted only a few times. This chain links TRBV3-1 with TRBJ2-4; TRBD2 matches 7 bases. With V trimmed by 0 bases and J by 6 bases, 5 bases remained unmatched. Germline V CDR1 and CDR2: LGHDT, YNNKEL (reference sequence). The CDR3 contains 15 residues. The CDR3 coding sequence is TGTGCCAGCAGCCAAGAGCTAGCGGAGCGAAACATTCAGTACTTC. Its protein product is CASSQELAERNIQYF. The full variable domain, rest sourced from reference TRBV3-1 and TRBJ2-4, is DTAVSQTPKYLVTQMGNDKSIKCEQNLGHDTMYWYKQDSKKFLKIMFSYNNKELIINETVPNRFSPKSPDKAHLNLHINSLELGDSAVYFCASSQELAERNIQYFGAGTRLSVL.

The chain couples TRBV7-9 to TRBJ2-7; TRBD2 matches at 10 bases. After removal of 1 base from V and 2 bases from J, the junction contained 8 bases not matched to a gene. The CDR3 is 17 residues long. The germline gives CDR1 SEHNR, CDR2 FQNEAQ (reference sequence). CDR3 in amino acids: CASSLGRLAGVAYEQYF. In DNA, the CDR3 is TGTGCCAGCAGCTTAGGTCGACTAGCGGGCGTAGCCTACGAGCAGTACTTC.

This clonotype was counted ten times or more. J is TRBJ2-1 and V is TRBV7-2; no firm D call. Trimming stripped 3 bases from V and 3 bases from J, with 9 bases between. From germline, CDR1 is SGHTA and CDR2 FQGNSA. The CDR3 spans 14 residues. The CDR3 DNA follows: TGTGCCAGCAGCTTGGCTAGTCGCTACAATGAGCAGTTCTTC. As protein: CASSLASRYNEQFF.

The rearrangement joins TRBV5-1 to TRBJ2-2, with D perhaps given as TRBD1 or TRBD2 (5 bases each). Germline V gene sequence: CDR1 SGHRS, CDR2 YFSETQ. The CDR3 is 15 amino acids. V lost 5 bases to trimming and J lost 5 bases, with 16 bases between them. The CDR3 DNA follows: TGCGCCAGCAGTCGAGGGGCGTCGTGGACCGGGGAGCTGTTTTTT. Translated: CASSRGASWTGELFF.

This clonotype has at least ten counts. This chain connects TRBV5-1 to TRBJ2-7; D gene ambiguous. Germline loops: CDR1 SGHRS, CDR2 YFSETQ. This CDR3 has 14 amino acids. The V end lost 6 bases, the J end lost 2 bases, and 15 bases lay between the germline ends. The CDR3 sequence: CASNEGWSPYEQYF. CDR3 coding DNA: TGCGCCAGCAATGAAGGGTGGAGTCCCTACGAGCAGTACTTC.

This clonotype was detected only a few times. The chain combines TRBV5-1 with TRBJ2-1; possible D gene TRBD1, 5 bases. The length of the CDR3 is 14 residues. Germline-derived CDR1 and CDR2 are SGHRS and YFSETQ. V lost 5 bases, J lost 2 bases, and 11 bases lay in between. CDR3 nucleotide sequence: TGCGCCAGCAGTGGGGCGACTCCCTACAATGAGCAGTTCTTC. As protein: CASSGATPYNEQFF.

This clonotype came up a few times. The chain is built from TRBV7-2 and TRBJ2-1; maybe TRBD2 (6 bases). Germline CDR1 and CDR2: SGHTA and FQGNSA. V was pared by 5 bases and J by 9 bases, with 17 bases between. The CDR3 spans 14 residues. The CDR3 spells CASSPQMRGGEQFF. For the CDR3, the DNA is TGTGCCAGCAGCCCCCAGATGCGGGGCGGTGAGCAGTTCTTC. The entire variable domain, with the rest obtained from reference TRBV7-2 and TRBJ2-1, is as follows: GAGVSQSPSNKVTEKGKDVELRCDPISGHTALYWYRQSLGQGLEFLIYFQGNSAPDKSGLPSDRFSAERTGGSVSTLTIQRTQQEDSAVYLCASSPQMRGGEQFFGPGTRLTVL.